This T cell receptor (beta chain) was recovered during a study of shared clonotypes between healthy human individuals. In the study overall: Researchers drew samples from a couple of women and a few men aged 18 to 49.

Several immunoSEQ plates held equal portions of the genomic DNA taken from each subset. Only in-frame clones appear in the TCRdb table, and some are missing; sequencing was by immunoSEQ multiplex PCR. The table lists about 2 million clones, 85% to 95% of them singletons. Findings and caveats of the study: Estimated richness values were generally larger in naive subsets than in memory subsets. In the sorted subsets, rarefaction showed sequencing was incomplete despite large depth.

CDR3 length: 13 amino acids. The V gene's germline CDR1 is SQVTM and CDR2 ANQGSEA. With 8 bases removed from V and 0 bases from J, the gap between germline ends came to 10 bases. About this clone: Its antigen is undetermined.

Input material: naive CD4+ T cells sorted from blood. The sample's subset: CD45RA+ positively selected. The TCR comes from a man between 18 and 29 years old in good health. The chain is built from TRBV29-1 and TRBJ2-2; no reliable D call. The CDR3 loop is CSTRGSNTGELFF. CDR3 DNA: TGCAGCACCCGTGGGTCGAACACCGGGGAGCTGTTTTTT.